The present TCR beta chain was sequenced within a study of cytomegalovirus exposure and HLA in healthy donors. Study-wide results and caveats: Later analysis suggested most CMV-associated TCR beta chains were HLA-restricted. Reports showed the classifier diagnosing cytomegalovirus status with high specificity and sensitivity. The presence/absence work took it that sequencing depth was about the same across donors.

Though nominally healthy at sampling, donors likely had unrecorded immune exposures. This CDR3 region has 19 residues. J gave up 9 bases and V 3 bases, and 21 bases lay outside the gene matches. The germline V gene encodes CDR1 LGHNA and CDR2 YSLEER. The PCR had 60 Vbeta and 13 Jbeta primers. Clones were read by immunoSEQ multiplex PCR, and TCRdb kept only the in-frame ones, dropping some. The repertoire holds approximately 91,000 clones, with less than 70% as singletons. On this clone: Its target is unknown.

V usage is TRBV4-3 and J usage is TRBJ2-1, with TRBD1 matching over 9 bases. Sequencing used PBMCs. The TCR comes from a female donor in good health and CMV-seronegative. The CDR3 coding sequence is TGCGCCAGCAGCCATGCTCCTTCTACCGGGACAGGGAGTACGGGTGAGCAGTTCTTC. It yields the protein CASSHAPSTGTGSTGEQFF.